Presented here are 19 T cell receptor beta chains from one specimen sequenced in a study of technical replicates of blood from several donors. Generated by immunoSEQ multiplex PCR, the TCRdb table keeps only in-frame clones and is missing some. The table records about 16,000 clones, approximately 87% of them present only once. The sample consisted of PBMCs. These receptors originate from a human donor in good health.

This clone was recorded a few times. The genes are TRBV7-9 and TRBJ1-2; D remains unclear. Between the trimmed V and J ends, which lost 5 bases and 2 bases, there was a span of 6 bases. The CDR3 loop spans 12 amino acids. Germline V gene lookup returns CDR1 SEHNR and CDR2 FQNEAQ (reference sequence). This chain's CDR3 is CASSPVNYGYTF. In nucleotides, the CDR3 is TGTGCCAGCAGCCCAGTCAACTATGGCTACACCTTC.

This chain joins TRBV5-1 and TRBJ2-5; TRBD1 agrees at 10 bases. This CDR3 has 16 residues. The V segment lost 1 base and the J segment 5 bases; nucleotides outside the gene matches: 8. Germline V gives CDR1 SGHRS, CDR2 YFSETQ. This chain's CDR3 is CASSLMTGGMEETQYF. CDR3 nucleotides: TGCGCCAGCAGCTTGATGACAGGGGGCATGGAGGAGACCCAGTACTTC.

The rearrangement joins TRBV14 to TRBJ1-4; 10 positions match TRBD1. V lost 4 bases and J lost 6; bases outside the gene matches: 5. The germline gives CDR1 SGHDN, CDR2 FVKESK. The CDR3 has 15 amino acids. CDR3 nucleotide sequence: TGTGCCAGCAGCCGCGCGGGACAGGGGCATGAAAAACTGTTTTTT. This codes for CASSRAGQGHEKLFF.

The rearrangement joins TRBV5-1 to TRBJ2-2; the match to TRBD2 covers 7 bases. This CDR3 has 13 amino acids. In germline, CDR1 is SGHRS, CDR2 YFSETQ. J was trimmed by 5 bases and V by 3 bases; bases with no gene match: 1. The CDR3 DNA reads TGCGCCAGCAGCTGGGAGGGGACCGGGGAGCTGTTTTTT. This translates into CASSWEGTGELFF.

The chain links TRBV25-1 to TRBJ2-3, with a weak D call TRBD2 (5 bases). Germline V CDR1 and CDR2: MGHDK, SYGVNS. The CDR3 has 15 amino acids. The ends were cut back, 2 bases at V and 1 base at J, with 10 bases in the middle. CDR3 loop: CASSETGVGTDTQYF. The CDR3 bases are TGTGCCAGCAGTGAAACCGGGGTGGGCACAGATACGCAGTATTTT.

The rearrangement links TRBV11-2 to TRBJ1-1; TRBD1 might be the D (6 bases). This CDR3 has 14 residues. In germline, CDR1 is SGHAT, CDR2 FQNNGV. V was pared by 6 bases and J by 1 base, with 12 bases between. CDR3 amino acids: CASSWDNTNTEAFF. As DNA, the CDR3 is TGTGCCAGCAGTTGGGACAATACGAACACTGAAGCTTTCTTT.

The chain uses TRBV5-1 and TRBJ1-5; 11 bases line up with TRBD1. Germline V CDR1 and CDR2: SGHRS, YFSETQ. The CDR3 runs 16 residues. Unmatched junction bases numbered 5, after V lost 3 bases and J lost 3 bases. The CDR3 loop is CASSSGQGDFNQPQHF. Here the CDR3 DNA reads TGCGCCAGCAGCTCGGGACAGGGGGATTTCAATCAGCCCCAGCATTTT.

The CDR3 DNA sequence: TGTGCCAGCAGCCAAGCCGGGGGGGACACCGGGGAGCTGTTTTTT. It encodes CASSQAGGDTGELFF. The chain joins TRBV4-2 to TRBJ2-2; TRBD2 aligns across 8 bases. The ends lost 1 base at V and 3 bases at J; junction bases unmatched: 1. CDR3 length equals 15 residues. CDR1 and CDR2 (germline): LGHNA, YNFKEQ.

There are a few counts of this clone. The chain uses TRBV6-1 and TRBJ2-7; possibly TRBD1 for D (6 bases). With 3 bases removed from V and 5 bases from J, the gap between germline ends came to 17 bases. Looked up from germline, CDR1 is MNHNS and CDR2 is SASEGT. The CDR3 totals 15 residues. The CDR3 loop reads CASSDLAGEGHEQYF. The CDR3 nucleotides read TGTGCCAGCAGTGATTTAGCAGGGGAAGGCCACGAGCAGTACTTC.

The V gene is TRBV11-2, the J gene TRBJ2-1; unclear D gene. With 1 base removed from V and 5 bases from J, the gap between germline ends came to 12 bases. Germline V gene lookup returns CDR1 SGHAT and CDR2 FQNNGV. This CDR3 has 15 amino acids. The chain's CDR3 is CASSLVRSNHNEQFF. The CDR3 nucleotides are TGTGCCAGCAGCTTAGTTCGGAGTAACCACAATGAGCAGTTCTTC.

The gene calls are TRBV28 and TRBJ2-1; 9 bases are shared with TRBD1. The germline CDR1 and CDR2 sequences are MDHEN and SYDVKM. Germline trimming cut 6 bases from V and 4 bases from J; bases unmatched to any gene: 10. The length of the CDR3 is 16 residues. The CDR3 bases are TGTGCCAGCAGCCGGGGGACAGGGCAGACATACAATGAGCAGTTCTTC. Residues: CASSRGTGQTYNEQFF.

This chain links TRBV6-1 with TRBJ2-5, with 8 bases fitting TRBD2. The CDR3 is made up of 14 amino acids. In germline, CDR1 is MNHNS, CDR2 SASEGT. The ends lost 7 bases at V and 1 base at J; junction bases unmatched: 5. As DNA, the CDR3 is TGTGCCAGCAACCCTAGCGGGCCCCAAGAGACCCAGTACTTC. Its protein is CASNPSGPQETQYF.

The chain is built from TRBV6-5 and TRBJ2-7, with D perhaps TRBD2 (6 bases). This CDR3 spans 15 amino acids. Germline V gene sequence: CDR1 MNHEY, CDR2 SVGAGI. Trimming removed 4 bases at V and 0 bases at J, with 13 bases between. CDR3 in amino acids: CASSSTGGLSYEQYF. The CDR3, as DNA: TGTGCCAGCAGTTCTACCGGGGGTCTCTCCTACGAGCAGTACTTC.

This clone was seen once. This sequence joins TRBV4-2 and TRBJ2-7, with 10 bases matching TRBD2. Germline-derived CDR1 and CDR2 are LGHNA and YNFKEQ. CDR3 length: 17 amino acids. V lost 4 bases, J lost 6 bases, and 15 bases stayed unmatched. The CDR3 DNA reads as TGTGCCAGCAGCCCGACCGTCGGGGCTAGCGGGAGAAGCGAGCAGTACTTC. Its protein is CASSPTVGASGRSEQYF.

CDR3 DNA: TGTGCCAGCAGCTCGGTCTACAGGGGGCGTGCTTATGGCTACACCTTC. Translation gives CASSSVYRGRAYGYTF. The chain is built from TRBV11-1 and TRBJ1-2; 9 bases match TRBD1. The CDR3 is 16 residues long. Per the germline V gene, CDR1 is SGHAT and CDR2 is FQDESV (reference sequence). V was pared by 4 bases and J by 5 bases, with 11 bases of the junction left unmatched.

The chain couples TRBV5-5 to TRBJ1-2, with D unclear. Germline assignment: CDR1 SGHKS and CDR2 YYEKEE (reference sequence). The V end was cut by 4 bases, the J end by 6 bases, with 13 bases between. The CDR3 runs 13 residues. Here the CDR3 reads CASSVTGSNGYTF. The CDR3 DNA reads TGTGCCAGCAGCGTAACGGGGTCGAATGGCTACACCTTC.

The rearrangement uses TRBV19 and TRBJ1-5, with TRBD1 identical over 8 bases. This CDR3 has 15 amino acids. V shed 7 bases and J 7 bases; nucleotides not matched to a gene: 12. The V gene's germline CDR1 is LNHDA and CDR2 SQIVND (reference sequence). In nucleotides, the CDR3 is TGTGCCAGTACCCTTCAGGGGGCGCGAGACCAGCCCCAGCATTTT. It encodes CASTLQGARDQPQHF.

CDR3 nucleotide sequence: TGTGCCAGCAGCGCCCGGGGGGGCGAGCCCCAGCATTTT. The encoded protein is CASSARGGEPQHF. V usage is TRBV7-9 and J usage is TRBJ1-5; the D gene is possibly TRBD1 (6 bases). There are 13 residues in the CDR3. Germline CDR1 SEHNR, CDR2 FQNEAQ (reference sequence). The V and J ends lost 5 bases and 8 bases respectively, with 13 bases between them. The full variable domain, in which reference TRBV7-9 and TRBJ1-5 provide the parts outside the CDR3, is DTGVSQNPRHKITKRGQNVTFRCDPISEHNRLYWYRQTLGQGPEFLTYFQNEAQLEKSRLLSDRFSAERPKGSFSTLEIQRTEQGDSAMYLCASSARGGEPQHFGDGTRLSIL.

The V and J genes are TRBV2 and TRBJ1-5; D is possibly TRBD1 (6 bases). The germline V and J ends were trimmed by 4 bases and 11 bases, with 15 bases remaining between them. There are 13 residues in the CDR3. CDR1 SNHLY and CDR2 FYNNEI come from the germline V gene. In DNA form, the CDR3 reads TGTGCCAGCAGTGGGGACATACCCCAAGCCCAGCATTTT. The encoded protein is CASSGDIPQAQHF.